This TCR beta chain was found in a study of CXCR3-negative and CXCR3-positive naive CD8 T cells. The wider study: About 150 million TRB reads in total, about 1.5 +/- 0.3 million per library.

Germline CDR1 and CDR2: LNHNV and YYDKDF (reference sequence). The CDR3 has 15 residues. Comments on this clonotype: Antigen: not known.

General observations from the study: Naive subsets were similarly diverse, while memory CD8+ repertoires were much less diverse.

Carrying UMI labels, the TRB cDNA libraries were prepared through 5' RACE. Following a re-call of the 5' RACE reads, TCRdb has one entry per CDR3 protein and lacks DNA. The table for this sample gives about 62,000 distinct CDR3 sequences. The sorter processed each CD8+ T cell subset in triplicate at some 330,000 cells apiece. The chain has TRBV15 and TRBJ2-3; TCRdb lists TRBD1, though no DNA is available to test this call. The specimen was naive CXCR3- CD8+ T cells from blood. The sample's subset: CD45RO-CCR7+CD27+CD95- naive CD8+ T cells lacking CXCR3 (TNR3-). This clonotype was sampled from a human donor in good health. Some clones in this sample may be carry-over from other donors' samples. CDR3 loop: CATSREGGGTDTQYF.